This T cell receptor beta chain was sequenced in a study of blood T cell repertoires in COVID-19. Turning to the study itself: From T cells, B-cell-depleted T cells, or PBMCs came the material, which was cDNA or gDNA.

In germline, CDR1 is MNHNS, CDR2 SASEGT. This CDR3 has 12 amino acids. The V and J ends lost 2 bases and 11 bases respectively, with 12 bases between them. The method was immunoSEQ multiplex PCR; TCRdb's version includes in-frame clones alone and lacks a portion of them. This sample carries 100,000 to 130,000 clones, 88% of them seen once, and the ten largest clones take 2% to 2.5%. V gene TRBV6-1 combines with J gene TRBJ1-1; the D is unclear. The sequencing input was peripheral blood. The sequence derives from a human donor in a cohort sampled during active COVID-19. CDR3 bases: TGTGCCAGCAGTGAACTGTCTACGTTGGCTTTCTTT. It is translated as CASSELSTLAFF.